One and the same sample provided the 2 T cell receptor beta chains below, sequenced in a study of OX40 agonist ivuxolimab in advanced cancers. Some clones are missing from TCRdb's copy, which holds only in-frame ones; the method was immunoSEQ multiplex PCR. The repertoire holds some 130,000 clones, with 80% to 90% as singletons. Sequenced material: CD4+ or CD8+ T cells sorted from blood, taken in a trial of the OX40 agonist ivuxolimab. Receptors originate from an adult with an advanced solid tumor such as melanoma, head and neck, liver or kidney cancer.

This chain's CDR3 is CASSLWESASYEQYF. For the CDR3, the DNA is TGTGCCAGCAGCTTGTGGGAAAGCGCATCCTACGAGCAGTACTTC. The chain has TRBV7-2 and TRBJ2-7; D is ambiguous. CDR1 and CDR2 (germline): SGHTA, FQGNSA. This CDR3 is built from 15 residues. V lost 3 bases and J lost 1, with 13 bases in between.

This rearrangement joins TRBV19 to TRBJ2-1; D perhaps matches TRBD2 (6 bases). Between the trimmed V and J ends, which lost 4 bases and 10 bases, there was a span of 14 bases. Germline V gene sequence: CDR1 LNHDA, CDR2 SQIVND (reference sequence). The CDR3 length is 13 residues. The CDR3 sequence: CASSNWDSSEQFF. As DNA, the CDR3 is TGTGCCAGTAGTAATTGGGACTCCTCGGAGCAGTTCTTC.